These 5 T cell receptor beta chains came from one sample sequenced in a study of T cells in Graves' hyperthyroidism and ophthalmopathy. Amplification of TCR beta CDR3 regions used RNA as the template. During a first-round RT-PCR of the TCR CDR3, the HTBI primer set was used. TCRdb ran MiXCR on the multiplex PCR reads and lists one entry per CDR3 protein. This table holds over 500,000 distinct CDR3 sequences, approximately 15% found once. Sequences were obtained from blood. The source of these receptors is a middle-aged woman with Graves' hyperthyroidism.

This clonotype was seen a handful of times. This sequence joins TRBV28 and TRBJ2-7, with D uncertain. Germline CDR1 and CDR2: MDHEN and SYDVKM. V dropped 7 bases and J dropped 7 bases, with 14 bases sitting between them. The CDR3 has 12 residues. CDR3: CASNTPGGEQYF. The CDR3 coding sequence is TGTGCCAGCAACACCCCCGGTGGAGAGCAGTACTTC.

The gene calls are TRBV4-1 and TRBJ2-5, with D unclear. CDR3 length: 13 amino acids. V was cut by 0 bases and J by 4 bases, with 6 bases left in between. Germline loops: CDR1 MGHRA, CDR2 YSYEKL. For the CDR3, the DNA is TGCGCCAGCAGCCAAGATCCCCCAGAGACCCAGTACTTC. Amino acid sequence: CASSQDPPETQYF.

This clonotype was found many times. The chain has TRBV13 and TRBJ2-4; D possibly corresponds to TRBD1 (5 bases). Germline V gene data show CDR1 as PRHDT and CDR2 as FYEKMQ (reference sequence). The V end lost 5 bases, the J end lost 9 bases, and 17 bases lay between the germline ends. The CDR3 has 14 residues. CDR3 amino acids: CASSPQQAWGIQYF. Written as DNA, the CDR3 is TGTGCCAGCAGCCCGCAACAGGCCTGGGGCATTCAGTACTTC.

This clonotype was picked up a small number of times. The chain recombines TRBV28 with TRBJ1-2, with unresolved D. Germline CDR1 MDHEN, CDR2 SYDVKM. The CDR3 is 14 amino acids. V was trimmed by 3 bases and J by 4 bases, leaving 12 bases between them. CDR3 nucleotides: TGTGCCAGCAGTTTCAGTAAGGGATCCTATGGCTACACCTTC. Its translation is CASSFSKGSYGYTF.

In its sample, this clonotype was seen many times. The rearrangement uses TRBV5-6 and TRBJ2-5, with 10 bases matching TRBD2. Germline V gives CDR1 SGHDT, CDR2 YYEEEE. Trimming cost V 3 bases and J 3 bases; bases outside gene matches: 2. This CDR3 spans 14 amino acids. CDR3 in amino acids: CASSSGLAEETQYF. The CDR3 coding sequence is TGTGCCAGCAGCTCAGGACTAGCGGAAGAGACCCAGTACTTC.